This T cell receptor (beta chain) was identified during a study of graft-versus-host responses after intestinal transplantation (dated by TCRdb to the early 2020s). Describing the broader study: The transplants that recipients got were multivisceral, liver-intestinal, or isolated intestinal. Every recipient was given anti-thymocyte globulin induction, then maintenance tacrolimus and steroids for 3 to 4 years. After intestinal transplantation, graft-versus-host and host-versus-graft alloreactive T cell clones were followed in the graft, circulation and bone marrow using bulk TCR-beta CDR3 sequencing. To identify alloreactive clones, pre-transplant mixed lymphocyte reaction products were sequenced and then compared with unstimulated pre-transplant donor and recipient T cells. The cohort enrolled fewer than 25 intestinal transplant recipients including one retransplant, and a few patients lacking pretransplant specimens were excluded. Donor T cell macrochimerism was defined as a peak of at least 4% donor T cells among recipient peripheral blood mononuclear cells. Rather than being sequenced by the commercial service, samples from a few later patients were sequenced in-house on an Illumina MiSeq and processed with MiXCR.

The investigation overall reported the following: GvH clones were found in recipient bone marrow, and some of the GvH clones appeared earlier in ileal mucosa or blood, which is consistent with an intestinal mucosal origin. High GvH to HvG T cell clonal ratios were observed in the allografts of patients with donor T cell macrochimerism. Early after transplant, peak levels of circulating GvH clones were associated with declines in HvG clones. The relatively low number and heterogeneity of intestinal transplant patients limited the conclusions.

The CDR3 holds 12 amino acids from the cysteine to the phenylalanine. Just CDR3 DNA is preserved here, 36 bases in frame from base 1. CDR1 GTSNPN and CDR2 SVGIG were looked up in the germline V gene (reference sequence). V and J are truncated by 4 bases and 5 bases respectively, leaving an intervening sequence of 11 bases. The library was generated by the immunoSEQ multiplex PCR assay. For most patients, genomic DNA was isolated with the Qiagen DNeasy Blood and Tissue Kit and sent frozen to Adaptive Biotechnologies for TCR sequencing. High-throughput TCR-beta CDR3 sequencing of genomic DNA from most patients was performed by Adaptive Biotechnologies. The paper's processing steps were these. TCR sequencing data were retrieved from Adaptive's ImmunoSEQ software for roughly 17 patients, whereas three other patients were processed with MiXCR and VDJtools. To correct CD4 versus CD8 sorting errors, sequences present in both subsets at a frequency ratio below 5:1 were removed. Because the origin of CDR3 nucleotide sequences shared between donor and recipient could not be assigned, those sequences were removed. Alloreactive clones required at least 2-fold expansion over unstimulated cells and minimum CFSE-low frequency of 0.002% (template counts) or 0.001% (read counts). Clones detected in sequenced pre-transplant spleen, lymph node, or MLR CFSE-low populations of the donor or recipient were defined as mappable. The cumulative frequency of alloreactive clones was calculated as a percentage of all sequences, weighted by copy number. TCRdb provides this immuneACCESS table in a form limited to in-frame rearrangements. Some clones are lacking; in checked studies, under half of them reflect an unresolved V gene, and why the rest are absent is not known. Clonal size and the V and J genes are those of that table, whereas D and trimming came from the DNA. This sample lists approximately 97,000 clones; roughly 91% were detected once. The ten largest clonotypes hold about 0.18% of the sample.

The time point label on this specimen signifies: cells obtained before transplantation from donor or recipient. CD3+CD4+ and CD3+CD8+ populations were FACS-sorted from unstimulated pre-transplant donor and recipient cells taken from spleen or lymph nodes. Concerning this clone: It lacks a known antigen. No quality values exist for individual bases; no much larger clone is one base distant.

Material: unstimulated CD4+ T cells sorted from spleen or lymph node cells, obtained before transplant. The chain joins TRBV30 to TRBJ2-5; there is no confident call for the D gene. The source of this sequence is a human donor who was the organ donor for an intestinal transplant. The CDR3 region: CAWKRYTETQYF. The nucleotide sequence reads TGTGCCTGGAAAAGATACACCGAGACCCAGTACTTC. Where the CDR3 stops, the reference TRBV30 and TRBJ2-5 genes take over; the full variable domain is SQTIHQWPATLVQPVGSPLSLECTVEGTSNPNLYWYRQAAGRGLQLLFYSVGIGQISSEVPQNLSASRPQDRQFILSSKKLLLSDSGFYLCAWKRYTETQYFGPGTRLLVL.